The rows below give T cell receptor beta chains drawn from one sample of a study of spatial heterogeneity in lung cancer. TCRdb reprocessed the 5' RACE reads via MiXCR and lists one record per CDR3 protein. The sample shows around 87,000 distinct CDR3 sequences, about 12% of them seen only once. Sequencing used PBMCs, obtained at surgery. The source is a male donor with early-stage non-small cell lung cancer. CDR3s include the opening cysteine and the closing phenylalanine or tryptophan. Each record gives: CDR3 protein, CDR3 DNA, clone size, V gene, D gene, J gene. D genes are given only for firm matches. Not every row has a clone size; where given, it reads once, few, many or a size class.

cdr3_aa: CSVERQLNTEAFF; cdr3_nt: TGCAGCGTTGAGAGGCAGCTGAACACTGAAGCTTTCTTT; clone_size: few; v_call: TRBV29-1; d_call: -; j_call: TRBJ1-1
cdr3_aa: CSGVDRGYTEAFF; cdr3_nt: TGCAGCGGGGTTGACAGGGGGTACACTGAAGCTTTCTTT; clone_size: -; v_call: TRBV29-1; d_call: TRBD1; j_call: TRBJ1-1
cdr3_aa: CSAFQAYEQYF; cdr3_nt: TGCAGTGCTTTCCAGGCGTACGAGCAGTACTTC; clone_size: -; v_call: TRBV20-1; d_call: -; j_call: TRBJ2-7
cdr3_aa: CSARAILAESSYEQYF; cdr3_nt: TGCAGTGCTAGAGCAATTCTAGCGGAAAGCTCCTACGAGCAGTACTTC; clone_size: -; v_call: TRBV20-1; d_call: TRBD2; j_call: TRBJ2-7
cdr3_aa: CATSDWGGQGDTGELFF; cdr3_nt: TGTGCCACCAGTGATTGGGGGGGACAGGGGGACACCGGGGAGCTGTTTTTT; clone_size: -; v_call: TRBV24-1; d_call: TRBD1; j_call: TRBJ2-2
cdr3_aa: CASSQIAGGYLNEQFF; cdr3_nt: TGTGCCAGCAGCCAGATAGCGGGAGGATATCTGAATGAGCAGTTCTTC; clone_size: once; v_call: TRBV7-3; d_call: TRBD2; j_call: TRBJ2-1
cdr3_aa: CASSRGGTWGEAFF; cdr3_nt: TGTGCCAGCAGCCGGGGGGGCACTTGGGGAGAAGCTTTCTTT; clone_size: -; v_call: TRBV27; d_call: -; j_call: TRBJ1-1
cdr3_aa: CASSLGTNEQFF; cdr3_nt: TGTGCCAGCAGTTTGGGGACCAATGAGCAGTTCTTC; clone_size: many; v_call: TRBV12-3/TRBV12-4; d_call: -; j_call: TRBJ2-1
cdr3_aa: CASSYSRTGMIYNEQFF; cdr3_nt: TGTGCCAGCAGTTACTCGAGAACAGGGATGATCTACAATGAGCAGTTCTTC; clone_size: -; v_call: TRBV6-2/TRBV6-3; d_call: -; j_call: TRBJ2-1
cdr3_aa: CASSSGTGGFHEQYF; cdr3_nt: TGCGCCAGCAGCTCAGGGACAGGGGGTTTTCACGAGCAGTACTTC; clone_size: -; v_call: TRBV5-1; d_call: TRBD1; j_call: TRBJ2-7
cdr3_aa: CSASGTSVYEQYF; cdr3_nt: TGCAGTGCTTCCGGGACTAGCGTATACGAGCAGTACTTC; clone_size: -; v_call: TRBV20-1; d_call: TRBD2; j_call: TRBJ2-7
cdr3_aa: CSANPGGMNIQYF; cdr3_nt: TGCAGTGCTAACCCAGGGGGCATGAACATTCAGTACTTC; clone_size: few; v_call: TRBV20-1; d_call: TRBD1; j_call: TRBJ2-4
cdr3_aa: CASSLDYTQYF; cdr3_nt: TGTGCCAGCAGCTTAGACTATACGCAGTATTTT; clone_size: many; v_call: TRBV11-2; d_call: -; j_call: TRBJ2-3
cdr3_aa: CSAPDRVNTEAFF; cdr3_nt: TGCAGTGCTCCGGACAGGGTGAACACTGAAGCTTTCTTT; clone_size: many; v_call: TRBV20-1; d_call: TRBD1; j_call: TRBJ1-1
cdr3_aa: CASSKIGNYGYTF; cdr3_nt: TGTGCCAGCAGCAAAATTGGAAACTATGGCTACACCTTC; clone_size: -; v_call: TRBV5-4; d_call: -; j_call: TRBJ1-2
cdr3_aa: CASSLTTGATYGYTF; cdr3_nt: TGTGCCAGCAGCTTAACTACGGGGGCGACCTATGGCTACACCTTC; clone_size: few; v_call: TRBV7-3; d_call: -; j_call: TRBJ1-2
cdr3_aa: CASSSSTVFNEKLFF; cdr3_nt: TGTGCCAGCAGTTCGTCGACCGTGTTTAATGAAAAACTGTTTTTT; clone_size: many; v_call: TRBV6-2/TRBV6-3; d_call: -; j_call: TRBJ1-4
cdr3_aa: CAWSRGPENTGELFF; cdr3_nt: TGTGCCTGGAGTCGGGGGCCAGAAAACACCGGGGAGCTGTTTTTT; clone_size: many; v_call: TRBV30; d_call: -; j_call: TRBJ2-2
cdr3_aa: CSASLSAYNEQFF; cdr3_nt: TGCAGTGCTAGCCTTAGCGCCTACAATGAGCAGTTCTTC; clone_size: many; v_call: TRBV20-1; d_call: -; j_call: TRBJ2-1
cdr3_aa: CASSPSTGNSYNEQFF; cdr3_nt: TGTGCCAGTAGTCCCTCGACGGGGAACTCCTACAATGAGCAGTTCTTC; clone_size: -; v_call: TRBV19; d_call: -; j_call: TRBJ2-1
cdr3_aa: CASSYGGNEQFF; cdr3_nt: TGTGCCAGCAGCTACGGGGGGAATGAGCAGTTCTTC; clone_size: many; v_call: TRBV7-2; d_call: TRBD2; j_call: TRBJ2-1
cdr3_aa: CSVADRNNQPQHF; cdr3_nt: TGCAGCGTAGCCGACAGGAACAATCAGCCCCAGCATTTT; clone_size: -; v_call: TRBV29-1; d_call: -; j_call: TRBJ1-5
cdr3_aa: CASRPDSTYEQYF; cdr3_nt: TGTGCCAGCAGGCCGGACAGCACCTACGAGCAGTACTTC; clone_size: many; v_call: TRBV6-2/TRBV6-3; d_call: -; j_call: TRBJ2-7
cdr3_aa: CASSQGRTDTQYF; cdr3_nt: TGTGCCAGCAGCCAGGGCCGCACAGATACGCAGTATTTT; clone_size: many; v_call: TRBV3-1; d_call: -; j_call: TRBJ2-3
cdr3_aa: CASSEARGRKANTGELFF; cdr3_nt: TGTGCCAGCAGTGAAGCTCGGGGGAGAAAAGCGAACACCGGGGAGCTGTTTTTT; clone_size: -; v_call: TRBV6-1; d_call: -; j_call: TRBJ2-2
cdr3_aa: CAISERDSGGKLFF; cdr3_nt: TGTGCCATCAGTGAGCGGGACTCCGGGGGAAAACTGTTTTTT; clone_size: many; v_call: TRBV10-3; d_call: -; j_call: TRBJ1-4
cdr3_aa: CASSYLRTSGRLRKETQYF; cdr3_nt: TGTGCCAGCAGTTACCTCCGGACTAGCGGGAGGTTGAGGAAAGAGACCCAGTACTTC; clone_size: few; v_call: TRBV6-2/TRBV6-3; d_call: TRBD2; j_call: TRBJ2-5
cdr3_aa: CASSTIGAVGTEAFF; cdr3_nt: TGTGCCAGCAGCACCATCGGGGCTGTCGGCACTGAAGCTTTCTTT; clone_size: few; v_call: TRBV7-9; d_call: -; j_call: TRBJ1-1
cdr3_aa: CASSFSDRANGYTF; cdr3_nt: TGCGCCAGCAGTTTCTCGGACAGGGCTAATGGCTACACCTTC; clone_size: -; v_call: TRBV10-2; d_call: TRBD1; j_call: TRBJ1-2
cdr3_aa: CSVGRGTYDGYTF; cdr3_nt: TGCAGCGTTGGTCGAGGGACGTATGACGGCTACACCTTC; clone_size: few; v_call: TRBV29-1; d_call: -; j_call: TRBJ1-2
cdr3_aa: CASSPNRGPWGEQYF; cdr3_nt: TGTGCCAGCAGTCCTAACCGGGGGCCATGGGGAGAGCAGTACTTC; clone_size: many; v_call: TRBV27; d_call: -; j_call: TRBJ2-7
cdr3_aa: CASSPSGRDTQYF; cdr3_nt: TGTGCCAGCTCACCTTCCGGAAGGGATACGCAGTATTTT; clone_size: few; v_call: TRBV18; d_call: -; j_call: TRBJ2-3
cdr3_aa: CASRARPSSYNEQFF; cdr3_nt: TGTGCCAGCCGGGCCAGGCCCTCCTCCTACAATGAGCAGTTCTTC; clone_size: -; v_call: TRBV27; d_call: -; j_call: TRBJ2-1
cdr3_aa: CASSFNRGGTDTQYF; cdr3_nt: TGTGCCAGCAGCTTTAACAGGGGGGGCACAGATACGCAGTATTTT; clone_size: few; v_call: TRBV11-2; d_call: TRBD1; j_call: TRBJ2-3
cdr3_aa: CSPRAGGFPEETQYF; cdr3_nt: TGCAGTCCTCGAGCGGGGGGGTTCCCCGAAGAGACCCAGTACTTC; clone_size: few; v_call: TRBV20-1; d_call: TRBD2; j_call: TRBJ2-5
cdr3_aa: CASSQGGGGGTIYEQYF; cdr3_nt: TGCGCCAGCAGCCAAGGCGGAGGGGGCGGGACTATCTACGAGCAGTACTTC; clone_size: -; v_call: TRBV4-3; d_call: -; j_call: TRBJ2-7
cdr3_aa: CASSDPGGTGELFF; cdr3_nt: TGTGCCAGCAGTGACCCTGGCGGGACCGGGGAGCTGTTTTTT; clone_size: -; v_call: TRBV25-1; d_call: -; j_call: TRBJ2-2
cdr3_aa: CASSSNYNEQFF; cdr3_nt: TGTGCCAGCAGTTCGAATTACAATGAGCAGTTCTTC; clone_size: -; v_call: TRBV28; d_call: -; j_call: TRBJ2-1
cdr3_aa: CASSQDQASTDTQYF; cdr3_nt: TGCGCCAGCAGCCAAGATCAAGCTAGCACAGATACGCAGTATTTT; clone_size: many; v_call: TRBV4-3; d_call: -; j_call: TRBJ2-3
cdr3_aa: CASSLAQGRDEQFF; cdr3_nt: TGTGCCAGCAGCTTAGCTCAGGGAAGGGATGAGCAGTTCTTC; clone_size: few; v_call: TRBV7-2; d_call: -; j_call: TRBJ2-1
cdr3_aa: CASSIRGTGTSYEQYF; cdr3_nt: TGTGCCAGCAGCATCCGTGGGACCGGGACTAGCTACGAGCAGTACTTC; clone_size: many; v_call: TRBV28; d_call: TRBD2; j_call: TRBJ2-7
cdr3_aa: CASSQEGQPQHF; cdr3_nt: TGCGCCAGCAGCCAAGAAGGACAGCCCCAGCATTTT; clone_size: many; v_call: TRBV4-1; d_call: -; j_call: TRBJ1-5
cdr3_aa: CASSLAGGVVNEQFF; cdr3_nt: TGTGCCAGCAGTTTGGCAGGGGGCGTAGTGAATGAGCAGTTCTTC; clone_size: few; v_call: TRBV28; d_call: TRBD1; j_call: TRBJ2-1
cdr3_aa: CASTSGGAGYEQYF; cdr3_nt: TGTGCCAGCACCAGCGGGGGGGCAGGTTACGAGCAGTACTTC; clone_size: -; v_call: TRBV11-2; d_call: TRBD2; j_call: TRBJ2-7
cdr3_aa: CASSPGSLQETQYF; cdr3_nt: TGTGCCAGCAGCCCCGGGTCCCTACAAGAGACCCAGTACTTC; clone_size: many; v_call: TRBV7-6; d_call: -; j_call: TRBJ2-5
cdr3_aa: CASSSDRDYEQYF; cdr3_nt: TGTGCCAGCAGTTCAGACAGGGACTACGAGCAGTACTTC; clone_size: -; v_call: TRBV12-3/TRBV12-4; d_call: TRBD1; j_call: TRBJ2-7
cdr3_aa: CASSGNRGQETQYF; cdr3_nt: TGTGCCAGCAGTGGGAACAGGGGCCAAGAGACCCAGTACTTC; clone_size: few; v_call: TRBV6-2/TRBV6-3; d_call: TRBD1; j_call: TRBJ2-5
cdr3_aa: CATSSGNYNEQFF; cdr3_nt: TGTGCCACCTCTAGCGGTAACTACAATGAGCAGTTCTTC; clone_size: -; v_call: TRBV2; d_call: TRBD2; j_call: TRBJ2-1
cdr3_aa: CASSFVRGQSANTGELFF; cdr3_nt: TGTGCCAGCAGCTTTGTCCGGGGACAGAGCGCGAACACCGGGGAGCTGTTTTTT; clone_size: -; v_call: TRBV7-9; d_call: TRBD1; j_call: TRBJ2-2
cdr3_aa: CASSLLPGQGTTGELFF; cdr3_nt: TGTGCCAGCAGTTTACTTCCGGGACAGGGCACCACCGGGGAGCTGTTTTTT; clone_size: -; v_call: TRBV28; d_call: TRBD1; j_call: TRBJ2-2
cdr3_aa: CASSPPRAGGGETQYF; cdr3_nt: TGTGCCAGCAGCCCGCCCCGGGCGGGGGGTGGAGAGACCCAGTACTTC; clone_size: -; v_call: TRBV7-2; d_call: TRBD2; j_call: TRBJ2-5